This T cell receptor beta chain was profiled in a study of siplizumab effects on memory and regulatory T cells. The protocol was immunoSEQ multiplex PCR, while the TCRdb copy is restricted to in-frame clones and leaves out a portion. Found here are under 70,000 clones, roughly 85% of them singletons; the top ten hold roughly 0.4%. The CDR3 runs to 15 residues. V lost 4 bases and J lost 0, with 8 bases in between. Germline CDR1 is SGDLS and CDR2 is YYNGEE. The material sequenced was memory CD4+ T cells sorted from blood. The source of this sequence is a human donor in good health. V gene TRBV9 combines with J gene TRBJ2-6; D uncertain. DNA of the CDR3: TGTGCCAGCAGCACCTACAGCTCTGGGGCCAACGTCCTGACTTTC. Amino acids: CASSTYSSGANVLTF.